This T cell receptor (beta chain) was identified in a study of cytomegalovirus exposure and HLA in healthy donors. Study at large: The same platform as the roughly 670 first-cohort repertoires was used for the 90 to 150 validation repertoires, a later analysis reported.

Assay used: immunoSEQ multiplex PCR; TCRdb lists only in-frame clones, some missing. Of about 140,000 clones in the sample, 87% are singletons; the top ten hold under 5%. Germline V gene data show CDR1 as WSHSY and CDR2 as SAAADI. Trimming removed 6 bases from V and 8 bases from J, with 13 bases in between. CDR3 size: 13 residues. The chain joins TRBV10-2 to TRBJ1-4; D remains ambiguous. Source material: PBMCs. This clonotype was sampled from a man younger than 35 in good health and CMV-seropositive. The CDR3 is CASSPGSLEKLFF. The CDR3 bases are TGCGCCAGCAGCCCCGGGTCACTGGAAAAACTGTTTTTT.